These 21 T cell receptor beta chains were all obtained from the same sample, sequenced in a study of shared clonotypes between healthy human individuals. Assay: immunoSEQ multiplex PCR; the TCRdb copy retains only in-frame clones and omits some. The sample holds over a million clones, around 95% seen once. Sequenced: naive CD4+ T cells sorted from blood. Subset of the sample: CD45RA+ positively selected. These receptors came from a man aged 30 to 39 in good health.

The chain carries TRBV9 and TRBJ1-1; D gene ambiguous. Looked up from germline, CDR1 is SGDLS and CDR2 is YYNGEE. The CDR3 spans 13 residues. Trimming cost V 2 bases and J 5 bases, with 10 bases left between them. CDR3 DNA sequence: TGTGCCAGCAGCGTGGAAGTGGAGACTGAAGCTTTCTTT. This translates into CASSVEVETEAFF. The full variable domain, completed using reference TRBV9 and TRBJ1-1, is DSGVTQTPKHLITATGQRVTLRCSPRSGDLSVYWYQQSLDQGLQFLIQYYNGEERAKGNILERFSAQQFPDLHSELNLSSLELGDSALYFCASSVEVETEAFFGQGTRLTVV.

The chain combines TRBV9 with TRBJ2-1; 14 nucleotides line up with TRBD2. V lost 9 bases and J lost 8; bases outside the gene matches: 1. Per germline, CDR1 SGDLS and CDR2 YYNGEE. There are 12 residues in the CDR3. The CDR3 is CATGLAGDEQFF. In DNA form, the CDR3 reads TGTGCCACGGGACTAGCGGGAGATGAGCAGTTCTTC.

The rearrangement links TRBV19 to TRBJ2-7; 10 bases fit TRBD2. This CDR3 is built from 15 residues. V gave up 5 bases and J gave up 4 bases; unmatched junction bases: 8. CDR1 LNHDA and CDR2 SQIVND come from the germline V gene (reference sequence). CDR3 sequence (DNA): TGTGCCAGTAGTCCCACTTCTAGCGGGAGTTACGAGCAGTACTTC. Its protein is CASSPTSSGSYEQYF.

This chain joins TRBV5-1 and TRBJ2-3; D unresolved. Germline-derived CDR1 and CDR2 are SGHRS and YFSETQ. This CDR3 is 17 amino acids long. V was clipped by 0 bases and J by 3 bases, with 17 bases between them. DNA for the CDR3: TGCGCCAGCAGCTTGGCCCTTGTCGGGTATGGTACAGATACGCAGTATTTT. Protein sequence: CASSLALVGYGTDTQYF.

V and J are TRBV6-5 and TRBJ1-1, with 7 bases matching TRBD1. Germline lookup yields CDR1 MNHEY and CDR2 SVGAGI. V lost 5 bases to trimming and J lost 5 bases; unmatched junction nucleotides: 5. The CDR3 covers 13 residues. The CDR3 reads CASSVTGNTEAFF. CDR3 sequence (DNA): TGTGCCAGCAGTGTGACAGGGAATACTGAAGCTTTCTTT.

The rearrangement uses TRBV9 and TRBJ1-1; possibly TRBD1 for D (6 bases). V was shortened by 4 bases and J by 1 base, with 11 bases between the two germline ends. This CDR3 comprises 14 residues. Germline CDR1 is SGDLS and CDR2 is YYNGEE. The CDR3 spells CASSSRGQNTEAFF. CDR3 sequence (DNA): TGTGCCAGCAGCTCCAGGGGTCAGAACACTGAAGCTTTCTTT.

The chain combines TRBV7-2 with TRBJ2-7, with D uncertain. The germline V gene has CDR1 SGHTA and CDR2 FQGNSA. The CDR3 contains 14 residues. Trimming stripped 5 bases from V and 1 base from J, with 12 bases between. The chain's CDR3 is CASSPVGQSYEQYF. The CDR3 bases are TGTGCCAGCAGCCCAGTGGGTCAGTCCTACGAGCAGTACTTC.

The genes are TRBV6-4 and TRBJ1-1; D gene ambiguous. Per the germline V gene, CDR1 is MRHNA and CDR2 is SNTAGT. The CDR3 length is 13 residues. Between the trimmed V and J ends, which lost 4 bases and 4 bases, there was a span of 10 bases. The CDR3 coding sequence is TGTGCCAGCAGTGCCGAGGAACTCACTGAAGCTTTCTTT. Translated: CASSAEELTEAFF.

The V call is TRBV5-4, the J call TRBJ2-7; 8 positions match TRBD1. Germline V lookup: CDR1 SGHNT, CDR2 YYREEE (reference sequence). V shed 5 bases and J 5 bases; nucleotides not matched to a gene: 6. The CDR3 is made up of 13 amino acids. The DNA for the CDR3 is TGTGCCAGCAGGCAGACAGGGGAAAACGAGCAGTACTTC. Protein product: CASRQTGENEQYF.

The J gene is TRBJ2-7, the V gene TRBV10-1; unclear D gene. The V gene's germline CDR1 is WNHNN and CDR2 SYGVQD (reference sequence). The length of the CDR3 is 13 residues. Trimming stripped 3 bases from V and 6 bases from J, with 12 bases between. The chain's CDR3 is CASSEQLRSEQYF. CDR3 coding DNA: TGCGCCAGCAGTGAACAATTGCGTTCCGAGCAGTACTTC.

V is TRBV7-8 and J is TRBJ2-5; D is unclear. Germline lookup yields CDR1 SGHVS and CDR2 FQNEAQ. The CDR3 contains 16 residues. Trimming removed 0 bases from V and 6 bases from J, with 17 bases in between. The CDR3: CASSLARLLNPKTQYF. Here the CDR3 DNA reads TGTGCCAGCAGCTTAGCGAGGCTCCTCAACCCGAAGACCCAGTACTTC. Variable domain in full (rest from reference TRBV7-8 and TRBJ2-5): GAGVSQSPRYKVAKRGQDVALRCDPISGHVSLFWYQQALGQGPEFLTYFQNEAQLDKSGLPSDRFFAERPEGSVSTLKIQRTQQEDSAVYLCASSLARLLNPKTQYFGPGTRLLVL.

The gene calls are TRBV10-3 and TRBJ2-2, with D perhaps assigned TRBD1 or TRBD2 (5 bases each). CDR1 ENHRY and CDR2 SYGVKD come from the germline V gene. The CDR3 totals 15 residues. With 4 bases removed from V and 4 bases from J, the gap between germline ends came to 13 bases. The CDR3 nucleotides are TGTGCCATCAGTGGCGGGCAGGGCAGCACCGGGGAGCTGTTTTTT. Protein product: CAISGGQGSTGELFF.

The rearrangement joins TRBV6-1 to TRBJ2-7; the D gene is possibly TRBD1 (6 bases). There are 18 residues in the CDR3. V lost 3 bases, J lost 0 bases, and 21 bases lay in between. Germline loops: CDR1 MNHNS, CDR2 SASEGT. The CDR3 nucleotides are TGTGCCAGCAGTGACAAAGGGGGATGGCCAGGCTTCTCCTACGAGCAGTACTTC. Amino acids: CASSDKGGWPGFSYEQYF.

This clone was recorded only once. The chain couples TRBV19 to TRBJ1-4; D remains ambiguous. This CDR3 contains 14 residues. Germline values: CDR1 LNHDA, CDR2 SQIVND (reference sequence). The germline V and J ends were trimmed by 3 bases and 7 bases, with 12 bases remaining between them. The CDR3 region is CASSISIRAEKLFF. CDR3 nucleotide sequence: TGTGCCAGTAGTATTAGTATACGGGCTGAAAAACTGTTTTTT.

This clone was observed a single time. The chain uses TRBV9 and TRBJ2-1; tentatively, D is TRBD1 (5 bases). Germline CDR1 is SGDLS and CDR2 is YYNGEE. CDR3 size: 14 residues. The ends were cut back, 4 bases at V and 0 bases at J, with 8 bases in the middle. The CDR3: CASSHTGSYNEQFF. DNA of the CDR3: TGTGCCAGCAGCCATACAGGCTCCTACAATGAGCAGTTCTTC. The whole variable domain, remainder taken from reference TRBV9 and TRBJ2-1, is DSGVTQTPKHLITATGQRVTLRCSPRSGDLSVYWYQQSLDQGLQFLIQYYNGEERAKGNILERFSAQQFPDLHSELNLSSLELGDSALYFCASSHTGSYNEQFFGPGTRLTVL.

The chain links TRBV10-3 to TRBJ2-1; TRBD2 agrees at 13 bases. CDR1 ENHRY and CDR2 SYGVKD come from the germline V gene. V shed 10 bases and J 9 bases; nucleotides not matched to a gene: 12. The CDR3 runs to 15 residues. CDR3 loop: CATWVGTSGTGEQFF. DNA of the CDR3: TGTGCCACGTGGGTCGGGACTAGCGGGACTGGTGAGCAGTTCTTC.

In its sample, this clone was seen once. Different DNA sequences within this sample yield the same CDR3. V and J are TRBV18 and TRBJ2-7; D is possibly TRBD1 (5 bases). The CDR3 sequence is 14 residues long. The ends were cut back, 2 bases at V and 0 bases at J, with 8 bases in the middle. Per the germline V gene, CDR1 is KGHSH and CDR2 is LQKENI. As DNA, the CDR3 is TGTGCCAGCTCACCATTAAGGGGCTCCTACGAGCAGTACTTC. Its protein product is CASSPLRGSYEQYF. The full variable domain, its missing parts supplied by reference TRBV18 and TRBJ2-7, is NAGVMQNPRHLVRRRGQEARLRCSPMKGHSHVYWYRQLPEEGLKFMVYLQKENIIDESGMPKERFSAEFPKEGPSILRIQQVVRGDSAAYFCASSPLRGSYEQYFGPGTRLTVT.

The V and J genes are TRBV30 and TRBJ2-1; D is uncertain. This CDR3 comprises 11 residues. Trimming cost V 0 bases and J 10 bases, with 7 bases left between them. The germline gives CDR1 GTSNPN, CDR2 SVGIG (reference sequence). The CDR3: CAWSVLREQFF. CDR3 in DNA: TGTGCCTGGAGTGTTCTGCGAGAGCAGTTCTTC.

The gene calls are TRBV7-3 and TRBJ2-6; TRBD2 matches at 7 bases. J was trimmed by 0 bases and V by 2 bases; bases with no gene match: 7. From germline, CDR1 is SGHTA and CDR2 FQGTGA. This CDR3 region has 18 residues. CDR3 nucleotide sequence: TGTGCCAGCAGCTTAGGTAGGGAGGGGCGCTCTGGGGCCAACGTCCTGACTTTC. It encodes CASSLGREGRSGANVLTF. The full variable domain, its missing parts supplied by reference TRBV7-3 and TRBJ2-6, is GAGVSQTPSNKVTEKGKYVELRCDPISGHTALYWYRQSLGQGPEFLIYFQGTGAADDSGLPNDRFFAVRPEGSVSTLKIQRTERGDSAVYLCASSLGREGRSGANVLTFGAGSRLTVL.

This chain joins TRBV6-6 and TRBJ2-3; 11 bases fit TRBD2. Trimming at V came to 5 bases and at J to 1 base, leaving 5 bases not matched to a gene. Germline CDR1 and CDR2: MNHNY and SVGAGI (reference sequence). The length of the CDR3 is 16 residues. The CDR3, as DNA: TGTGCCAGCAGTAAATCGACTAGCGGGGGCACAGATACGCAGTATTTT. It translates to CASSKSTSGGTDTQYF.

This chain joins TRBV5-4 and TRBJ1-5; D may be TRBD1 (5 bases). In germline, CDR1 is SGHNT, CDR2 YYREEE (reference sequence). CDR3 size: 13 residues. V dropped 3 bases and J dropped 7 bases, with 11 bases sitting between them. CDR3 amino acids: CASSWGRDQPQHF. The CDR3 DNA is TGTGCCAGCAGCTGGGGCAGGGACCAGCCCCAGCATTTT.